The clone carrying this T cell receptor (beta chain) was seen just once. Sequencing relied on a cDNA template that was reverse transcribed from extracted RNA. This table comes from immunoSEQ multiplex PCR, and its TCRdb copy is limited to in-frame clones, with some not included. The sample lists 150,000 to 200,000 clones, roughly 60% occurring once. The sample comes from a study of CD8+ T cells in alopecia areata. Looked up from germline, CDR1 is LNHDA and CDR2 is SQIVND (reference sequence). The CDR3 is 14 residues long. The V and J ends lost 3 bases and 6 bases respectively, with 15 bases between them. Described treatment: oral pan-JAK inhibitor, 5-10 mg twice daily.

The sample was CD4+ T cells sorted from blood, taken at approximately week 56, from a patient treated with tofacitinib. J is TRBJ2-7 and V is TRBV19; D possibly matches TRBD1 or TRBD2 (7 bases each). This clonotype was obtained from a human donor with alopecia areata. The CDR3 region is CASSMGGGPLEQYF. The CDR3 bases are TGTGCCAGTAGTATGGGAGGGGGCCCCCTCGAGCAGTACTTC. Full variable domain (missing parts from reference TRBV19 and TRBJ2-7): DGGITQSPKYLFRKEGQNVTLSCEQNLNHDAMYWYRQDPGQGLRLIYYSQIVNDFQKGDIAEGYSVSREKKESFPLTVTSAQKNPTAFYLCASSMGGGPLEQYFGPGTRLTVT.